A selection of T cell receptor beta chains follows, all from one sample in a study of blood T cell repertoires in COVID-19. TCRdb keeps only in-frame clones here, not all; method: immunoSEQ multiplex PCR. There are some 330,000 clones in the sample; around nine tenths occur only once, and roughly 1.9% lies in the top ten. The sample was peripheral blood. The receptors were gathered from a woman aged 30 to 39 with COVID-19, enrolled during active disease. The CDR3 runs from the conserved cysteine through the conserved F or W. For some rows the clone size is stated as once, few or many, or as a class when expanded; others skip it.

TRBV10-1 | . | CASSDRTEANEKLFF
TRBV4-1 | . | CASSQSLYEKLFF
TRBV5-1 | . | CASSFSGTGKEKLFF
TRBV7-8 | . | CASSLAPQGAPGELFF
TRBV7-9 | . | CASSPIRSGRGNSPLHF
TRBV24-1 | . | CATSRQGDWYTEAFF
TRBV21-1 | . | CASSSQGGGPPSYGYTF
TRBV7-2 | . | CASSFRQQETQYF
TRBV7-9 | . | CASSFLGGAANEKLFF
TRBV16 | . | CASSQSGGTSSYNSPLHF
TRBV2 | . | CASRTLGQSYEQYF
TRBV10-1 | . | CATPGQGNYEQYF
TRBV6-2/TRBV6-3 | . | CASSLQRVNQPQHF
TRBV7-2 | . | CASSLSLYTEAFF
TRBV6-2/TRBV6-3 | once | CASSYVGLSNQPQHF
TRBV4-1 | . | CASSLNRGSGQPQHF
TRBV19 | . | CASMPQHRNPNYGYTF
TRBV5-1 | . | CASSGGTGGSPLHF
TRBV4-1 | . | CASSELQAGAIGDTQYF
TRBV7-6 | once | CASSSYGGRNYGYTF
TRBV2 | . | CASNRGNTEAFF
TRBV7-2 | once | CASSPPGLAGGETQYF
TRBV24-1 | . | CATRGQGATGELFF
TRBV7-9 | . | CASSFSYSGNTIYF
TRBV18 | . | CASSPQAPGQGLGYTF
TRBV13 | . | CASSLEGSWDRGGKETQYF
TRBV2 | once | CASSGGGDEQFF
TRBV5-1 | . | CASSPDRGKLFF
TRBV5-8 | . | CASSLEIGAGNSPLHF
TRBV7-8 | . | CASSARTSLRGSGELFF